This T cell receptor beta chain was captured in a study of beta chain features in type 1 diabetes. This clone was detected a few times. Its antigen is unknown. Sequencing targeted expressed TCRB transcripts, as all isolated RNA had been reverse transcribed. The table came from immunoSEQ multiplex PCR; TCRdb's copy has only in-frame clones and leaves some out. Seen here are roughly 700,000 clones, 13% observed once, and the top ten hold less than 0.025%. Germline lookup yields CDR1 SGHRS and CDR2 YFSETQ. The CDR3 loop spans 10 amino acids. V lost 6 bases and J lost 3, with 3 bases in between. Study observations and caveats: In all four CD4+ subsets, TCRB CDR3 length was significantly, moderately reduced in type 1 diabetes.

Sorting that relied on CD45RO/CCR7/CD25/CD127/CD95/CD27 yielded CD4+ naive, central memory, regulatory and stem cell-like memory cells. Sequencing was carried out using naive CD4+ T cells from blood. V gene TRBV5-1 combines with J gene TRBJ1-1; D is ambiguous. This sequence originates from a man between 18 and 35 years old with type 1 diabetes. The chain's CDR3 is CASTDTEAFF. The CDR3 region has the DNA TGCGCCAGCACCGACACTGAAGCTTTCTTT. The whole variable domain, remainder taken from reference TRBV5-1 and TRBJ1-1, is KAGVTQTPRYLIKTRGQQVTLSCSPISGHRSVSWYQQTPGQGLQFLFEYFSETQRNKGNFPGRFSGRQFSNSRSEMNVSTLELGDSALYLCASTDTEAFFGQGTRLTVV.